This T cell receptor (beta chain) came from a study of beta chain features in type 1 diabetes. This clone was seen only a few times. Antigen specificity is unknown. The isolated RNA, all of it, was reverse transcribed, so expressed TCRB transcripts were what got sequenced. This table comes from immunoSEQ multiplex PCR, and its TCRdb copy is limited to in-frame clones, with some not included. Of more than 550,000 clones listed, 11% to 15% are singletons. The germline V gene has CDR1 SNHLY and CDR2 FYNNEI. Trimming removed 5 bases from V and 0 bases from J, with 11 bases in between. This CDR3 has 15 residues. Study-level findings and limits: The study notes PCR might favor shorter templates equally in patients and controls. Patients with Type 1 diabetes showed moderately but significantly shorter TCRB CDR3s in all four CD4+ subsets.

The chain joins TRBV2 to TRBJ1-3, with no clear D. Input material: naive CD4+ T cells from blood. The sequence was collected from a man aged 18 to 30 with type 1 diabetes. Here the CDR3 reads CASSPDMSSGNTIYF. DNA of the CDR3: TGTGCCAGCAGTCCTGACATGAGCTCTGGAAACACCATATATTTT. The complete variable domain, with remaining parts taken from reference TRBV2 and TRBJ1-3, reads EPEVTQTPSHQVTQMGQEVILRCVPISNHLYFYWYRQILGQKVEFLVSFYNNEISEKSEIFDDQFSVERPDGSNFTLKIRSTKLEDSAMYFCASSPDMSSGNTIYFGEGSWLTVV.